This T cell receptor (beta chain) derives from a study of long-term antiretroviral therapy in people with HIV (dated by TCRdb to between 2021 and 2022). About the investigation overall: Collection of the earliest samples took place about a decade ahead of the 2015 WHO recommendation for immediate ART, at a time when ART was typically delayed until CD4 counts fell. This retrospective serial study examined whether starting ART and sustained HIV suppression were associated with changes in the composition and diversity of the TRB repertoire in peripheral blood. From some 27 adults with confirmed HIV infection, the cohort provided some 200 cryopreserved PBMC samples, gathered serially across a mean of around 6 years (range 1-12). About 40% of the 30 participants with HIV were female. Test extractions of a monoclonal T-cell line alongside some 36 polyclonal samples showed no cross-contamination during QIAcube processing. What the research found in general, with its limitations: At every time point, the repertoire was dominated by expanded TRB clones first identified before ART initiation, although this dominance fluctuated and, in many PLHIV, declined after ART. Compared with controls, HIV repertoires had narrower CDR3 length ranges, and the network structure pointed to an antigen-experienced repertoire that shifted only slightly toward naive after ART. Unsorted PBMC were profiled instead of sorted CD4+ and CD8+ T cells because pre-ART samples had limited cell numbers. Limited PBMC availability meant only the TCR beta chain was sequenced, without alpha chain pairing. Inferences about post-ART repertoire changes were limited because no data were available on ART adherence, viral resistance or therapy changes. The samples span the years 2004 to 2017, and the ART regimens used at that time may not be as effective as current regimens. Starting ART was linked to a significant rise in TRB diversity, yet even after long-term ART the diversity remained significantly lower than in transplant donor controls.

This clone was seen a handful of times. Its antigen is still unknown. Per-base quality was not reported, and no clone a single base away is much larger than it. Sequencing of the TRB variable region was done with the immunoSEQ hsTCRB v3.0 assay at survey level resolution. TRB sequencing targeted a depth of 40,000-50,000 T-cell genomes per sample. An Illumina MiSeq with a v3 150-cycle kit was used to sequence the pooled TRB libraries. The authors' pipeline ran thus. Analysis of repertoires was carried out in R inside a reproducible Nextflow workflow spanning QC, data transformation and analysis. Custom analyses were implemented in LymphoSeq2, an R package for AIRR-Seq data exploration. After excluding a handful of samples that yielded fewer than 5000 total TRB sequences, 150 to 200 HIV repertoires remained for analysis. Among the roughly 180 retained HIV repertoires, some 59 were collected before ART initiation and 129 after ART initiation. Repertoires were downsampled to 5000 TRB nucleotide sequences, and summary statistics were averaged over 100 downsampling iterations. The analysis kept only TRB sequences whose CDR3 regions were at least seven amino acids long. Two measures captured diversity: a Shannon entropy-derived clonality score and the Gini coefficient. In the repertoire networks, any two of the top 5000 CDR3 amino acid sequences were connected whenever the two sequences differed by an edit distance of one. For TRB CDR3 amino acid sequences, GLIPH2 was used to predict antigen specificity groups and MHC restriction. CDR3 amino acid sequences were matched against VDJdb and McPAS-TCR to flag known CMV, EBV, HIV or tissue antigen associations. Pre-ART, post-ART and control groups were compared with Wilcoxon signed-rank tests and Holm-Bonferroni correction. TCRdb obtained this table from immuneACCESS and retained in-frame rearrangements with V and J assigned. These tables miss some clones; where compared with another copy, unresolved V genes account for less than half of the shortfall, and the remainder is unexplained. V, J and clone size derive from that table, while D and trimming were established from the DNA sequence. The sample data list under 45,000 clones, and roughly four fifths of these were observed just once. The ten largest account for roughly 6.3% of the sample.

Participants were included only if at least one PBMC sample before ART initiation and at least two post-ART samples were available. Treatment was received in the United States of America by all participants with HIV. Before DNA extraction, cryopreserved samples containing roughly 0.9-11 million PBMC were thawed and washed. At the time of the earliest PBMC sample for each participant with HIV, ages ranged from 23 to 54 years. Each participant contributed PBMC samples from 1-4 timepoints before ART initiation and 2-8 timepoints after ART initiation, with a median of 7 samples. Serial HIV viral load, CD4+ T-cell count, ART history and demographic data were obtained for every participant. Using a Qiagen kit on a QIAcube, genomic DNA was extracted from unsorted PBMC, with samples processed in batches of 12. This clonotype was obtained from a young man with HIV. Sequenced here: unsorted PBMCs, sampled 1 year after starting antiretroviral therapy.

The DNA sequence reads TGCGCCAGCAGCCACCCCCGGGGGACAGAAGCTTACGAGCAGTACTTC. Its amino acids are CASSHPRGTEAYEQYF. The rearranged segments are TRBV4-1 and TRBJ2-7; the best D guess is TRBD1, with 7 bases matching. V is reduced by 3 bases and J by 4 bases, leaving a spacing of 19 bases between them. Per the germline V gene, MGHRA is the CDR1 and YSYEKL is the CDR2. Spanning cysteine to phenylalanine, the CDR3 consists of 16 amino acids. Here the CDR3 DNA is all that survives: 48 bases in frame from base 1.